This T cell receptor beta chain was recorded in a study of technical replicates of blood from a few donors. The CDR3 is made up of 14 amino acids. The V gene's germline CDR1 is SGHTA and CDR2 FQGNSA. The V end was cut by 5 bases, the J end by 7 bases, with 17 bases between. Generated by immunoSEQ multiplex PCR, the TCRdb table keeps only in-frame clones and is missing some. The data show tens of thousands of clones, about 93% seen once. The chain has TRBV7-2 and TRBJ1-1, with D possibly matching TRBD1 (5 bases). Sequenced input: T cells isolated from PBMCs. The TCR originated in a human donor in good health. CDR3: CASSPRQLGSEAFF. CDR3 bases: TGTGCCAGCAGCCCGCGACAGTTGGGTAGTGAAGCTTTCTTT.